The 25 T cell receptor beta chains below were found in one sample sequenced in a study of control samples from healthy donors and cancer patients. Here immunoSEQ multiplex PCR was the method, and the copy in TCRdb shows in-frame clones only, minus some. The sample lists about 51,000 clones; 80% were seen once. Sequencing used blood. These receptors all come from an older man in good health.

The CDR3, as DNA: TGTGCCAGCAGGCTGGGACAGGGAACGGGGGAGCTGTTTTTT. Protein sequence: CASRLGQGTGELFF. The chain uses TRBV6-5 and TRBJ2-2, with TRBD1 matching 9 bases. The CDR3 loop spans 14 amino acids. Germline V gene sequence: CDR1 MNHEY, CDR2 SVGAGI. V trimming: 6 bases; J trimming: 8 bases; junction bases outside the gene matches: 7.

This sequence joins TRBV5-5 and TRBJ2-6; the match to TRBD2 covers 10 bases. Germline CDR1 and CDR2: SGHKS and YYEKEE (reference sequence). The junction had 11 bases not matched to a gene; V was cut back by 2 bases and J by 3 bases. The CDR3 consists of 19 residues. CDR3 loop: CASSFALAGGSFGANVLTF. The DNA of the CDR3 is TGTGCCAGCAGCTTTGCCTTAGCGGGGGGATCCTTTGGGGCCAACGTCCTGACTTTC.

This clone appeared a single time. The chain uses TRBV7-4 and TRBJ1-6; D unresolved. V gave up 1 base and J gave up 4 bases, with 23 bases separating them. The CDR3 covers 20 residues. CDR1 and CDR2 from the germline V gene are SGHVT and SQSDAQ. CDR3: CASSLGGENLTNNYNSPLHF. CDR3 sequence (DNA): TGTGCCAGCAGCTTAGGTGGTGAGAACCTTACTAACAATTATAATTCACCCCTCCACTTT.

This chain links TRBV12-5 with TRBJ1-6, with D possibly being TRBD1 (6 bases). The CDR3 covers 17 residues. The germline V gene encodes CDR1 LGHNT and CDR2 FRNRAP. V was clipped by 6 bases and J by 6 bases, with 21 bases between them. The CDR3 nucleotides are TGTGCTAGTGGCCAATCCCGATCAGGGGTTAGTAATTCACCCCTCCACTTT. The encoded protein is CASGQSRSGVSNSPLHF.

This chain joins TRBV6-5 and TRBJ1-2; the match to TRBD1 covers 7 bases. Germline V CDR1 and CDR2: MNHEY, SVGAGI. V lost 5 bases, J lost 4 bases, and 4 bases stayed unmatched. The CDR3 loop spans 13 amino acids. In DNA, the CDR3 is TGTGCCAGCAGTCCGGGGGACAGCTATGGCTACACCTTC. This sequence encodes CASSPGDSYGYTF.

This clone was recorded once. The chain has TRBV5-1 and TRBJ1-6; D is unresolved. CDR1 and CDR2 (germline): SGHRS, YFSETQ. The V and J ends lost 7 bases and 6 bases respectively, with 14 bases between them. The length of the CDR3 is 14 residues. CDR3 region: CASVWVSGNSPLHF. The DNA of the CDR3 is TGCGCCAGCGTCTGGGTATCAGGTAATTCACCCCTCCACTTT.

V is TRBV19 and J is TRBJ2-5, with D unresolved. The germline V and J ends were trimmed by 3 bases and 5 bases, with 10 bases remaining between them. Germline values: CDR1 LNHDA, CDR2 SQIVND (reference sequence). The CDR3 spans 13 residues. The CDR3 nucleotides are TGTGCCAGTAGTATCCGTGGTGGGGAGACCCAGTACTTC. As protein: CASSIRGGETQYF. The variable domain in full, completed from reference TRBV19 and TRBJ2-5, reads DGGITQSPKYLFRKEGQNVTLSCEQNLNHDAMYWYRQDPGQGLRLIYYSQIVNDFQKGDIAEGYSVSREKKESFPLTVTSAQKNPTAFYLCASSIRGGETQYFGPGTRLLVL.

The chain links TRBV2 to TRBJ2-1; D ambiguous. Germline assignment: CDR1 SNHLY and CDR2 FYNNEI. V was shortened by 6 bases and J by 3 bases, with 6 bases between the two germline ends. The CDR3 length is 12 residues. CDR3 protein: CASRPSYNEQFF. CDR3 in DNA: TGTGCCAGCAGGCCGAGCTACAATGAGCAGTTCTTC.

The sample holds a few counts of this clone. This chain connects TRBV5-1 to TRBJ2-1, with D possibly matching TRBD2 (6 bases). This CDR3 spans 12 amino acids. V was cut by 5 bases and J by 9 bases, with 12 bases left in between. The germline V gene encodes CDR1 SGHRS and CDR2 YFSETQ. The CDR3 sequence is CASRSSDGEQFF. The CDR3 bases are TGCGCCAGCAGGTCTAGCGACGGTGAGCAGTTCTTC.

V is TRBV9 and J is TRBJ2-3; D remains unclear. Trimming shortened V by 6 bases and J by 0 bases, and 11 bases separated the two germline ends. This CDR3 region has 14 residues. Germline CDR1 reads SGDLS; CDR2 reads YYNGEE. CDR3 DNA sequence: TGTGCCAGCAACAAAGCGAGTAGCACAGATACGCAGTATTTT. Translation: CASNKASSTDTQYF. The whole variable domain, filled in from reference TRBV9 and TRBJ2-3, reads DSGVTQTPKHLITATGQRVTLRCSPRSGDLSVYWYQQSLDQGLQFLIQYYNGEERAKGNILERFSAQQFPDLHSELNLSSLELGDSALYFCASNKASSTDTQYFGPGTRLTVL.

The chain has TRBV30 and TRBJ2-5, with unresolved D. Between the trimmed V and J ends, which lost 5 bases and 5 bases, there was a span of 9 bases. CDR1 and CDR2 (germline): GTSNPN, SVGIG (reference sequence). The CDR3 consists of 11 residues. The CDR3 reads CAWALGETQYF. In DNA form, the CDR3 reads TGTGCCTGGGCCCTCGGGGAGACCCAGTACTTC.

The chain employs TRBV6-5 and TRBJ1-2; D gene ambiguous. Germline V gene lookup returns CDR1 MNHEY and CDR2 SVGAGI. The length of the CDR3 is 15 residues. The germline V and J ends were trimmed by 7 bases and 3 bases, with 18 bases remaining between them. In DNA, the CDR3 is TGTGCCAGCATCTCCCGAACGCCGGGGTACTATGGCTACACCTTC. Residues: CASISRTPGYYGYTF.

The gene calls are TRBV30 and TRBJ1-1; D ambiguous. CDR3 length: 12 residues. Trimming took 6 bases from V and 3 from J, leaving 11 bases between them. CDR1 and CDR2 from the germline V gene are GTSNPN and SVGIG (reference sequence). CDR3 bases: TGTGCCTGTGCTAGGGCACACACTGAAGCTTTCTTT. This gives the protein CACARAHTEAFF.

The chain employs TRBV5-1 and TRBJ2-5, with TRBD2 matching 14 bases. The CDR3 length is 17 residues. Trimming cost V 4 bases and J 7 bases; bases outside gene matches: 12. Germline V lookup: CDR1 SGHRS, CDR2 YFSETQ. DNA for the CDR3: TGCGCCAGCAGCCTGGGAACCGGGACTAGCGGGAGAGCGACCCAGTACTTC. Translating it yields CASSLGTGTSGRATQYF.

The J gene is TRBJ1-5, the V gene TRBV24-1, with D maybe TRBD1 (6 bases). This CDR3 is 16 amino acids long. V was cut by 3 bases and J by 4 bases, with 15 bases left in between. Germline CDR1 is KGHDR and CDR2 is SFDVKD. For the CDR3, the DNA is TGTGCCACCAGTGATGTAGGGGGTGGCCCGAATCAGCCCCAGCATTTT. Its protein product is CATSDVGGGPNQPQHF.

The chain's CDR3 is CASRTAGEVVHHF. The CDR3 nucleotides are TGTGCCAGCAGAACAGCAGGGGAAGTCGTCCACCATTTT. The chain employs TRBV28 and TRBJ1-5, with D possibly matching TRBD1 (6 bases). The V gene's germline CDR1 is MDHEN and CDR2 SYDVKM. Trimming pared 6 bases from V and 16 bases from J, leaving 22 bases between. This CDR3 spans 13 amino acids. The variable domain in full, completed from reference TRBV28 and TRBJ1-5, reads DVKVTQSSRYLVKRTGEKVFLECVQDMDHENMFWYRQDPGLGLRLIYFSYDVKMKEKGDIPEGYSVSREKKERFSLILESASTNQTSMYLCASRTAGEVVHHFGDGTRLSIL.

CDR3 nucleotide sequence: TGCGCCAGCAGCTTGGGGTCGCTCAACATTCAGTACTTC. Amino acids: CASSLGSLNIQYF. The chain is built from TRBV5-1 and TRBJ2-4, with D unresolved. Trimming shortened V by 0 bases and J by 7 bases, and 8 bases separated the two germline ends. Germline-derived CDR1 and CDR2 are SGHRS and YFSETQ. The CDR3 spans 13 residues. The variable domain in full, with the rest retrieved from reference TRBV5-1 and TRBJ2-4, is KAGVTQTPRYLIKTRGQQVTLSCSPISGHRSVSWYQQTPGQGLQFLFEYFSETQRNKGNFPGRFSGRQFSNSRSEMNVSTLELGDSALYLCASSLGSLNIQYFGAGTRLSVL.

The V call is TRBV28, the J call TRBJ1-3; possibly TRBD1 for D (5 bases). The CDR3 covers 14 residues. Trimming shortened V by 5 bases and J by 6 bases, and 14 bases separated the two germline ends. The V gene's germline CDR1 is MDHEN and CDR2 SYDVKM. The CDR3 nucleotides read TGTGCCAGCAGTCCCACGGGGGGTGAAAACACCATATATTTT. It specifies CASSPTGGENTIYF.

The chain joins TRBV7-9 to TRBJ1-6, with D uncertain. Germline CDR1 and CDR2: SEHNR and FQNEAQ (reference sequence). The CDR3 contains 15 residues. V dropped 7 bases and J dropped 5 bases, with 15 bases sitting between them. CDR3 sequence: CASTHTGPHNSPLHF. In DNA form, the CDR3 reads TGTGCCAGCACCCACACCGGGCCACATAATTCACCCCTCCACTTT.

The CDR3 sequence: CASSLESGGKTQYF. CDR3 in DNA: TGTGCCAGCAGCCTAGAGTCCGGCGGGAAGACCCAGTACTTC. V usage is TRBV5-6 and J usage is TRBJ2-5, with D possibly matching TRBD2 (6 bases). The V and J ends lost 4 bases and 6 bases respectively, with 16 bases between them. The germline gives CDR1 SGHDT, CDR2 YYEEEE. The CDR3 has 14 amino acids.

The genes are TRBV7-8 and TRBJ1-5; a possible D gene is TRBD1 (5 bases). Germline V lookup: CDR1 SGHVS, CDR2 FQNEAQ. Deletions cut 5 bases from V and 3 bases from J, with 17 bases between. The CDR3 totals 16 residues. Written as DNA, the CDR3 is TGTGCCAGCAGCCCCTGGACACTCTTCAACAATCAGCCCCAGCATTTT. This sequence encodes CASSPWTLFNNQPQHF.

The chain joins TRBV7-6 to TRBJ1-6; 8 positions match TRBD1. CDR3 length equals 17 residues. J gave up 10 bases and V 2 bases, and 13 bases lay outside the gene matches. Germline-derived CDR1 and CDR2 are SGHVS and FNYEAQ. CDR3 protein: CASSLFGQGRFWSPLHF. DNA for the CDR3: TGTGCCAGCAGCTTATTCGGACAGGGACGATTTTGGTCACCCCTCCACTTT.

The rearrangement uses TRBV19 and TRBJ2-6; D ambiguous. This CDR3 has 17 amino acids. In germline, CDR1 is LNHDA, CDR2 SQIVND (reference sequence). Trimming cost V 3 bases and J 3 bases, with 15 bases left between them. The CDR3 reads CASSIKGSGGGANVLTF. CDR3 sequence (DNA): TGTGCCAGTAGTATTAAGGGATCAGGTGGTGGGGCCAACGTCCTGACTTTC.

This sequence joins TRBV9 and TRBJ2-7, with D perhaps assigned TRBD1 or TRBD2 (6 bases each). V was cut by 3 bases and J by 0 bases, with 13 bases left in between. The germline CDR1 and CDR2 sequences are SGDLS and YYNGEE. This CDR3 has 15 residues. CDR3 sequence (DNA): TGTGCCAGCAGCGGCGGAGGGGGTCGCTCCTACGAGCAGTACTTC. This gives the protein CASSGGGGRSYEQYF.

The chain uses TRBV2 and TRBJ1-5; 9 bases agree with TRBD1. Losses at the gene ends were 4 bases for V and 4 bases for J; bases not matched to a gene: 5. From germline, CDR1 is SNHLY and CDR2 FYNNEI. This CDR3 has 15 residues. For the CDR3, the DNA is TGTGCCAGCAGTGCGGGACAGGGAGCAAATCAGCCCCAGCATTTT. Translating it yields CASSAGQGANQPQHF.